This record covers a single T cell receptor (beta chain). Its antigen is currently unknown. The data are from a study of cytomegalovirus exposure and HLA in healthy donors. Study-level results: The analysis excluded some indistinguishable V segments, including TRBV6-2 and TRBV6-3. The study assumed roughly uniform donor sequencing depth for presence/absence analyses. TCR beta sequences reportedly predicted most subjects' HLA-A and HLA-B alleles accurately. Prior analysis indicated that the majority of TCR beta V segments exhibited productivity approximately 87% or approximately 30% of the time.

Primers for the PCR totalled 60 Vbeta and 13 Jbeta. Data came from immunoSEQ multiplex PCR; TCRdb stores just in-frame clones and leaves some out. The sample yields 150,000 to 200,000 clones, about 90% seen once. V was pared by 5 bases and J by 1 base, with 12 bases between. Looked up from germline, CDR1 is SGHTA and CDR2 is FQGTGA. CDR3 length: 15 amino acids. Material for sequencing was PBMCs. The chain links TRBV7-3 to TRBJ2-1, with D possibly matching TRBD1 (6 bases). This TCR derives from a girl under three years old in good health and CMV-seronegative. The CDR3 bases are TGTGCCAGCAGCCCAGGGGCAGGGTCCTACAATGAGCAGTTCTTC. Amino acid sequence: CASSPGAGSYNEQFF.